The clone carrying this TCR beta chain was observed once. The CDR3 is 13 amino acids. V was trimmed by 6 bases and J by 0 bases, leaving 8 bases between them. From germline, CDR1 is SGHAT and CDR2 FQNNGV. These data originate in a study of technical replicates of blood from several donors. Using immunoSEQ multiplex PCR, the repertoire was profiled, and TCRdb retains in-frame clones only, with some absent. The sample lists tens of thousands of clones, around 86% occurring once. This TCR came from a human donor in good health. Some clones in this sample may be carry-over from other donors' samples. Material: PBMCs. The V call is TRBV11-2, the J call TRBJ1-1, with D unresolved. The CDR3 spells CASREQLNTEAFF. The CDR3 DNA reads as TGTGCCAGCAGAGAACAGCTGAACACTGAAGCTTTCTTT.